These 3 T cell receptor beta chains came from one sample sequenced in a study of human T cells and chemical hapten exposure. The treatment here: therapeutic diphenylcyclopropenone sensitization with weekly scalp DPC. It was the library that attached unique molecular identifiers to individual cDNA molecules. TCRdb itself ran the reads through MiXCR, one entry per CDR3 protein. The sample lists about 290 distinct CDR3 sequences, roughly 50% occurring once. This specimen was whole blood, taken before DPC sensitization or 2, 6, or about 24 weeks after (not recorded which). These receptors were taken from an adult with alopecia areata. Some clones in this sample may be carry-over from other donors' samples. This table probably holds off-target reads from a library built for another chain.

With respect to this clonotype: At one end the junction does not follow the germline gene, possibly because of a read error. The chain links TRBV28 to TRBJ1-6, with a possible D match to TRBD1 (6 bases). Germline CDR1 MDHEN, CDR2 SYDVKM. The CDR3 covers 11 residues. The CDR3 sequence: CACRGDSPLHF. DNA of the CDR3: TGTGCCTGCAGGGGTGATTCACCCCTCCACTTT.

The V and J genes are TRBV6-5 and TRBJ1-4; a weak D match, TRBD1 (6 bases). V lost 6 bases and J lost 8, with 22 bases in between. Germline V gene sequence: CDR1 MNHEY, CDR2 SVGAGI. The CDR3 runs to 16 residues. The CDR3 here is CASSPQPGGAVEKLFF. The CDR3 DNA reads as TGTGCCAGCAGCCCGCAGCCGGGGGGCGCGGTGGAAAAACTGTTTTTT.

The CDR3 here is CASSEADNYNEQFF. The CDR3 DNA reads as TGTGCCAGCAGTGAAGCGGACAACTACAATGAGCAGTTCTTC. The rearrangement uses TRBV2 and TRBJ2-1, with a weak D call TRBD1 (5 bases). The CDR3 loop spans 14 amino acids. V lost 0 bases and J lost 3, with 6 bases in between. The germline V gene encodes CDR1 SNHLY and CDR2 FYNNEI.